One sample yielded the 20 T cell receptor beta chains listed below, sequenced in a study of vaccination and CD4 T cells after COVID-19. No antigen has been identified for these receptors. Treatment noted: approximately nine-day PBMC culture with coronavirus spike peptide pools or control peptides (ViraFEST assay). Scientists ran DNA taken from cultured CD4+ T cells through the Oncomine TCR Beta short-read assay for sequencing. TCRdb called the PCR reads again in MiXCR, with one record for every CDR3 protein. The data hold fewer than 15,000 distinct CDR3 sequences, with about two fifths observed a single time. Sequenced: CD4+ T cells from blood, cultured in vitro. These receptors originate from a human donor who had recovered from COVID-19.

This clonotype was seen a handful of times. V is TRBV21-1 and J is TRBJ1-1. TRBV21-1 is a pseudogene locus. The CDR3 sequence is 14 residues long. The CDR3 reads CASSSLSWGTEAFF. The CDR3, as DNA: TGTGCCAGCAGCAGTCTCTCGTGGGGCACTGAAGCTTTCTTT.

The CDR3 nucleotides are TGCAGTGCTAGAGATTTGCCTCAGAGCGCCGGGGAGCTGTTTTTT. The encoded protein is CSARDLPQSAGELFF. The V gene is TRBV20-1, the J gene TRBJ2-2; D not resolved. This CDR3 comprises 15 residues. CDR1 and CDR2 (germline): DFQATT, SNEGSKA (reference sequence). The ends were cut back, 0 bases at V and 6 bases at J, with 14 bases in the middle.

The rearrangement joins TRBV10-3 to TRBJ2-1; TRBD2 aligns across 12 bases. The V segment lost 9 bases and the J segment 2 bases; nucleotides outside the gene matches: 11. CDR3 size: 17 residues. Germline-derived CDR1 and CDR2 are ENHRY and SYGVKD. Here the CDR3 DNA reads TGTGCCATAACCGGGACTAGCGGGTACCTCACCTACAATGAGCAGTTCTTC. It encodes CAITGTSGYLTYNEQFF.

Notes on this clonotype: Germline is not matched at one junction end, which may reflect a read error. The genes are TRBV20-1 and TRBJ2-2, with D tentatively TRBD2 (5 bases). CDR1 and CDR2 (germline): DFQATT, SNEGSKA (reference sequence). The CDR3 length is 14 residues. The CDR3 here is CSARESDPTGEPFF. CDR3 in DNA: TGCAGTGCTAGAGAGTCGGACCCCACCGGGGAGCCGTTTTTT.

V gene TRBV20-1 combines with J gene TRBJ1-1, with TRBD1 matching 10 bases. J was trimmed by 7 bases and V by 3 bases; bases with no gene match: 5. Germline loops: CDR1 DFQATT, CDR2 SNEGSKA (reference sequence). The CDR3 runs to 13 residues. In DNA, the CDR3 is TGCAGTGCTAGTGACAGGGGGCTCGGTGAAGCTTTCTTT. It specifies CSASDRGLGEAFF.

Notes on this clonotype: In this CDR3 the conserved last residue, phenylalanine or tryptophan, is missing, so a read error is likely. The chain joins TRBV6-1 to TRBJ2-7, with D possibly called TRBD1 or TRBD2 (5 bases each). The CDR3 consists of 13 residues. Per the germline V gene, CDR1 is MNHNS and CDR2 is SASEGT. V was shortened by 11 bases and J by 1 base, with 15 bases between the two germline ends. This chain's CDR3 is CAAPGTGSYEQYI. DNA for the CDR3: TGTGCCGCCCCCGGGACCGGTTCCTACGAGCAGTACATC.

In its sample, this clonotype was seen a few times. The chain combines TRBV6-2 or TRBV6-3 with TRBJ2-2, with D perhaps TRBD1 or TRBD2 (5 bases each). CDR3 length: 17 residues. CDR1 MNHEY and CDR2 SVGEGT come from the germline V gene. Trimming shortened V by 0 bases and J by 5 bases, and 16 bases separated the two germline ends. The CDR3 region has the DNA TGTGCCAGCAGTTACTCGATTGGGGGTCCTAAAACCGGGGAGCTGTTTTTT. Residues: CASSYSIGGPKTGELFF.

This clonotype came up a few times. The rearrangement links TRBV30 to TRBJ1-5; TRBD1 agrees at 7 bases. J lost 6 bases, V lost 2 bases, and 13 bases had no gene match. In germline, CDR1 is GTSNPN, CDR2 SVGIG (reference sequence). The CDR3 is 16 residues long. Written as DNA, the CDR3 is TGTGCCTGGAGTCCCCCGGGAGGGTGGGACAGTCAGCCCCAGCATTTT. Its protein is CAWSPPGGWDSQPQHF.

The CDR3 protein is CASSESRTSGWRLEQFF. DNA for the CDR3: TGTGCCAGTAGTGAGAGCAGGACTAGCGGGTGGAGATTGGAGCAGTTCTTC. The chain links TRBV19 to TRBJ2-1; 11 nucleotides line up with TRBD2. This CDR3 has 17 residues. Per the germline V gene, CDR1 is LNHDA and CDR2 is SQIVND (reference sequence). The V and J ends lost 5 bases and 10 bases, in that order; junction bases with no gene match: 16.

This clonotype was recorded a few times. This chain connects TRBV30 to TRBJ2-5; possibly TRBD2 for D (5 bases). This CDR3 contains 11 residues. Germline CDR1 GTSNPN, CDR2 SVGIG (reference sequence). The V end lost 4 bases, the J end lost 5 bases, and 8 bases lay between the germline ends. CDR3 in amino acids: CAWTRGETQYF. The CDR3, as DNA: TGTGCCTGGACTAGAGGGGAGACCCAGTACTTC. The complete variable domain, with remaining parts taken from reference TRBV30 and TRBJ2-5, reads SQTIHQWPATLVQPVGSPLSLECTVEGTSNPNLYWYRQAAGRGLQLLFYSVGIGQISSEVPQNLSASRPQDRQFILSSKKLLLSDSGFYLCAWTRGETQYFGPGTRLLVL.

The rearrangement links TRBV6-1 to TRBJ1-4; D gene unclear. The CDR3 consists of 16 residues. The V end was cut by 6 bases, the J end by 3 bases, with 17 bases between. Germline V CDR1 and CDR2: MNHNS, SASEGT. The CDR3 DNA is TGTGCCAGCAGCCAAATCGGAAGAGCCGCTAATGAAAAACTGTTTTTT. Residues: CASSQIGRAANEKLFF.

This clonotype showed up just a few times. This chain uses TRBV2 with TRBJ1-2; weak D call: TRBD1 (5 bases). The CDR3 is 14 residues long. Germline-derived CDR1 and CDR2 are SNHLY and FYNNEI. V dropped 8 bases and J dropped 8 bases, with 21 bases sitting between them. The CDR3 DNA sequence: TGTGCCAGCGGTAAAGGGACTTTGGTGTGGGGCTACACCTTC. This codes for CASGKGTLVWGYTF.

The rearrangement joins TRBV5-8 to TRBJ1-6, with D hard to call. V gave up 0 bases and J gave up 9 bases, with 13 bases separating them. This CDR3 comprises 15 residues. Germline V lookup: CDR1 SGHTS, CDR2 YDEGEE. The CDR3 sequence is CASSLEADVGSPLHF. The CDR3, as DNA: TGTGCCAGCAGCTTGGAGGCGGACGTTGGTTCACCCCTCCACTTT.

This chain uses TRBV20-1 with TRBJ2-1, with 8 bases aligning to TRBD1. The CDR3 spans 16 residues. V was clipped by 1 base and J by 4 bases; unmatched bases: 9. Germline lookup yields CDR1 DFQATT and CDR2 SNEGSKA (reference sequence). CDR3 in DNA: TGCAGTGCTAGAGTTGCGACAGGGGCCGCATACAATGAGCAGTTCTTC. It specifies CSARVATGAAYNEQFF.

This clonotype was counted between two and nine times. This chain connects TRBV7-8 to TRBJ1-1; D gene unclear. The CDR3 length is 15 residues. From germline, CDR1 is SGHVS and CDR2 FQNEAQ. Trimming removed 5 bases from V and 4 bases from J, with 17 bases in between. The CDR3 nucleotides read TGTGCCAGCAGCCCCCGGCCAGCCGAACCCACTGAAGCTTTCTTT. Its translation is CASSPRPAEPTEAFF. The full variable domain, rest sourced from reference TRBV7-8 and TRBJ1-1, is GAGVSQSPRYKVAKRGQDVALRCDPISGHVSLFWYQQALGQGPEFLTYFQNEAQLDKSGLPSDRFFAERPEGSVSTLKIQRTQQEDSAVYLCASSPRPAEPTEAFFGQGTRLTVV.

The CDR3, as DNA: TGTGCCAGCAGTTACTCCCCGGTTAACTATGGCTACACCTTC. It codes for CASSYSPVNYGYTF. The chain uses TRBV6-5 and TRBJ1-2; no firm D call. Germline V lookup: CDR1 MNHEY, CDR2 SVGAGI. There are 14 residues in the CDR3. The V end was cut by 0 bases, the J end by 1 base, with 6 bases between.

This clonotype was seen only a few times. The genes are TRBV6-1 and TRBJ2-5; D is ambiguous. CDR3 length: 13 amino acids. CDR1 is MNHNS, CDR2 SASEGT, per germline. The germline V and J ends were trimmed by 5 bases and 2 bases, with 9 bases remaining between them. CDR3 amino acids: CASSNTAQETQYF. DNA of the CDR3: TGTGCCAGCAGTAATACCGCACAAGAGACCCAGTACTTC.

V is TRBV28 and J is TRBJ2-3; D unclear. The CDR3 covers 14 residues. CDR1 MDHEN and CDR2 SYDVKM come from the germline V gene. Trimming took off 3 bases at V and 7 bases at J, with 14 bases between the two ends. The CDR3 reads CASSLNFVPYTQYF. The CDR3 bases are TGTGCCAGCAGTTTGAATTTTGTGCCCTATACGCAGTATTTT.

This clonotype was recorded once. This sequence joins TRBV7-2 and TRBJ2-1; TRBD2 matches 7 bases. CDR1 SGHTA and CDR2 FQGNSA come from the germline V gene. The CDR3 is made up of 14 amino acids. Germline trimming cut 4 bases from V and 7 bases from J; bases unmatched to any gene: 7. The CDR3 sequence: CASSSRTRTNEQFF. The CDR3 DNA reads TGTGCCAGCAGCTCCCGGACTAGAACGAATGAGCAGTTCTTC.

This clonotype was counted only a few times. The chain uses TRBV24-1 and TRBJ1-2, with D possibly matching TRBD1 (5 bases). V lost 2 bases and J lost 5, with 11 bases in between. In germline, CDR1 is KGHDR, CDR2 SFDVKD. The CDR3 consists of 14 residues. CDR3 loop: CATSDSGTGYGYTF. Written as DNA, the CDR3 is TGTGCCACCAGTGATTCTGGGACGGGTTATGGCTACACCTTC.